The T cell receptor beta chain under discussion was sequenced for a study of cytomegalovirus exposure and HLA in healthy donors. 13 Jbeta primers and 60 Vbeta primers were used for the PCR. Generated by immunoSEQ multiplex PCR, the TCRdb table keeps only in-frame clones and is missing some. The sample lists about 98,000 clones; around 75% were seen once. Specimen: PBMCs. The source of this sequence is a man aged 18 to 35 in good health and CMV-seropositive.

CDR3 loop: CASSEQQDPEETQYF. In nucleotides, the CDR3 is TGCGCCAGCAGTGAGCAACAGGACCCAGAAGAGACCCAGTACTTC. The V call is TRBV10-1, the J call TRBJ2-5; TRBD1 is a possible D gene (5 bases). The V and J ends lost 2 bases and 3 bases respectively, with 13 bases between them. Germline-derived CDR1 and CDR2 are WNHNN and SYGVQD (reference sequence). The CDR3 is made up of 15 amino acids.